Detailed here is one T cell receptor (beta chain). This specimen belongs to a study of blood T cell repertoires in COVID-19. As for the study in general: There were acute and convalescent COVID-19 samples, and they came from the United States, Italy and Spain.

The CDR3 length is 15 residues. The ends were cut back, 6 bases at V and 2 bases at J, with 15 bases in the middle. Per germline, CDR1 SGHRS and CDR2 YFSETQ. The authors' processing: Estimated nucleated cell counts came from reference gene primer amplification. Using immunoSEQ multiplex PCR, the repertoire was profiled, and TCRdb retains in-frame clones only, with some absent. That table furnishes V, J and clone size, whereas the DNA furnished D and trimming. The sample has around 60,000 clones, more than 75% seen once. The sequence was obtained from a human donor in a cohort sampled during active COVID-19. Material: peripheral blood. This chain joins TRBV5-1 and TRBJ2-1; D possibly corresponds to TRBD1 (6 bases). CDR3 coding DNA: TGCGCCAGCACCCCGGACCCAGGGGCCTACAATGAGCAGTTCTTC. This gives the protein CASTPDPGAYNEQFF.